Following are 29 T cell receptor beta chains from one sample sequenced in a study of blood T cell repertoires in COVID-19. Libraries were prepared by immunoSEQ multiplex PCR; TCRdb keeps only in-frame clonotypes and omits some of them. The repertoire consists of tens of thousands of clones, with about 90% occurring once and the leading ten covering roughly 3.1%. Sequences were obtained from peripheral blood. These receptors were collected from a woman in her forties or fifties with active or convalescent COVID-19.

The V and J genes are TRBV5-6 and TRBJ1-4; D possibly corresponds to TRBD1 (5 bases). CDR3 length: 16 residues. V gave up 4 bases and J gave up 0 bases, with 13 bases separating them. CDR1 SGHDT and CDR2 YYEEEE come from the germline V gene. DNA of the CDR3: TGTGCCAGCAGCATAATGGGGGGTGCAACTAATGAAAAACTGTTTTTT. It specifies CASSIMGGATNEKLFF.

This chain links TRBV7-9 with TRBJ2-4; tentatively, D is TRBD1 (5 bases). The CDR3 has 14 residues. Germline CDR1 and CDR2: SEHNR and FQNEAQ (reference sequence). Trimming removed 5 bases from V and 5 bases from J, with 13 bases in between. CDR3 sequence reads: CASSAWGIQNIQYF. CDR3 bases: TGTGCCAGCAGCGCCTGGGGCATCCAAAACATTCAGTACTTC.

This clone was counted a few times. J is TRBJ2-3 and V is TRBV9; 11 bases match TRBD2. CDR3 length: 16 residues. CDR1 is SGDLS and CDR2 is YYNGEE in the germline V gene. V trimming: 3 bases; J trimming: 3 bases; junction bases outside the gene matches: 6. This CDR3 reads CASSAASGGRTDTQYF. The CDR3 DNA reads as TGTGCCAGCAGCGCCGCTAGCGGGGGGCGAACAGATACGCAGTATTTT.

The DNA of the CDR3 is TGCGCCAGCAGCCAAGAAGCGGGGGGGGGCCCAGATACGCAGTATTTT. Protein product: CASSQEAGGGPDTQYF. This chain connects TRBV4-3 to TRBJ2-3; 10 positions match TRBD2. Germline V gene lookup returns CDR1 LGHNA and CDR2 YSLEER. This CDR3 has 16 residues. Trimming removed 0 bases from V and 4 bases from J; junction bases left unmatched: 4.

The chain combines TRBV24-1 with TRBJ1-2; possible D gene TRBD1, 5 bases. The germline V gene has CDR1 KGHDR and CDR2 SFDVKD. The CDR3 totals 16 residues. V lost 5 bases to trimming and J lost 6 bases, with 21 bases between them. The CDR3 loop is CATSVSLWGGTHGYTF. For the CDR3, the DNA is TGTGCCACCAGTGTCTCCCTTTGGGGAGGGACTCATGGCTACACCTTC.

V gene TRBV19 combines with J gene TRBJ1-1, with unresolved D. This CDR3 spans 12 amino acids. Trimming cost V 5 bases and J 8 bases, with 12 bases left between them. Germline V gene lookup returns CDR1 LNHDA and CDR2 SQIVND (reference sequence). Written as DNA, the CDR3 is TGTGCCAGTAGTGGGTTGTTGGAGGAAGCTTTCTTT. Translating it yields CASSGLLEEAFF.

V usage is TRBV5-5 and J usage is TRBJ1-1; no reliable D call. Germline V lookup: CDR1 SGHKS, CDR2 YYEKEE (reference sequence). Trimming cost V 4 bases and J 1 base, with 11 bases left between them. The CDR3 totals 14 residues. The CDR3 protein is CASSRVAGNTEAFF. CDR3 coding DNA: TGTGCCAGCAGCCGGGTAGCGGGGAACACTGAAGCTTTCTTT.

This clone was picked up one time. The V gene is TRBV4-1, the J gene TRBJ2-4; a possible D gene is TRBD1 (6 bases). Germline V gene sequence: CDR1 MGHRA, CDR2 YSYEKL. V was pared by 3 bases and J by 1 base, with 13 bases between. This CDR3 has 16 amino acids. The CDR3 coding sequence is TGCGCCAGCAGCCACGCAGGGGAAGGGGCCAAAAACATTCAGTACTTC. It yields the protein CASSHAGEGAKNIQYF.

The chain joins TRBV5-3 to TRBJ2-5; 11 positions match TRBD2. TRBV5-3 is an ORF, with its function uncertain. The ends lost 4 bases at V and 3 bases at J; junction bases unmatched: 11. The CDR3 extends over 17 amino acids. Here the CDR3 reads CARSKPTSGSSKETQYF. The DNA for the CDR3 is TGTGCCAGAAGCAAACCAACTAGCGGGAGTTCGAAAGAGACCCAGTACTTC.

The chain combines TRBV3-1 (or the pseudogene TRBV3-2) with TRBJ2-7, with D unclear. CDR1 and CDR2 (germline): LGHDT, YNNKEL (reference sequence). The V gene lost 0 bases and the J gene lost 2 bases, with 5 bases spanning the gap. This CDR3 has 13 amino acids. DNA for the CDR3: TGTGCCAGCAGCCAAGATGGGCCCTACGAGCAGTACTTC. This gives the protein CASSQDGPYEQYF.

A few counts support this clone. J is TRBJ2-7 and V is TRBV19; D is ambiguous. The CDR3 is 12 amino acids. Trimming left V 7 bases short and J 3 bases short, with 10 bases between. Germline V lookup: CDR1 LNHDA, CDR2 SQIVND (reference sequence). CDR3 bases: TGTGCCAGTATCCCACACTACTACGAGCAGTACTTC. Translated: CASIPHYYEQYF.

CDR3 sequence (DNA): TGTGCCAGCGGTGAAAGGGGGGGCGCTGGGGCCAACGTCCTGACTTTC. This codes for CASGERGGAGANVLTF. The chain joins TRBV5-4 to TRBJ2-6; D perhaps matches TRBD2 (7 bases). Germline V CDR1 and CDR2: SGHNT, YYREEE (reference sequence). Trimming stripped 7 bases from V and 2 bases from J, with 16 bases between. This CDR3 contains 16 residues.

The V and J genes are TRBV10-2 and TRBJ1-5; TRBD1 agrees at 7 bases. The CDR3 consists of 17 residues. The germline gives CDR1 WSHSY, CDR2 SAAADI. Trimming took 2 bases from V and 6 from J; bases not matched to a gene: 13. Here the CDR3 reads CASSEMDRLGWGQPQHF. CDR3 DNA: TGCGCCAGCAGTGAGATGGACAGGCTCGGATGGGGTCAGCCCCAGCATTTT.

The chain employs TRBV19 and TRBJ1-5; D remains unclear. Trimming left V 10 bases short and J 1 base short, with 11 bases between. CDR1 and CDR2 (germline): LNHDA, SQIVND (reference sequence). The CDR3 consists of 13 residues. Here the CDR3 reads CANASVSNQPQHF. CDR3 nucleotides: TGTGCCAATGCTTCAGTGAGCAATCAGCCCCAGCATTTT.

This chain joins TRBV7-3 and TRBJ2-1; 7 nucleotides agree with TRBD2. V gave up 5 bases and J gave up 4 bases; unmatched junction bases: 8. This CDR3 spans 15 amino acids. Germline-derived CDR1 and CDR2 are SGHTA and FQGTGA. CDR3 DNA: TGTGCCAGCAGCCCAAGCGGGGAGAGGTACAATGAGCAGTTCTTC. It codes for CASSPSGERYNEQFF.

This chain joins TRBV6-5 and TRBJ1-6; D gene ambiguous. Germline loops: CDR1 MNHEY, CDR2 SVGAGI. V lost 6 bases and J 0 bases, leaving 9 bases between the germline ends. The CDR3 loop spans 15 amino acids. The CDR3 loop reads CASRGRSSYNSPLHF. The CDR3 DNA is TGTGCCAGCAGAGGGAGGAGCTCCTATAATTCACCCCTCCACTTT.

In its sample, this clone was seen a few times. The rearrangement links TRBV5-8 to TRBJ1-2; maybe TRBD1 (5 bases). Germline CDR1 SGHTS, CDR2 YDEGEE. This CDR3 is built from 15 residues. V gave up 4 bases and J gave up 5 bases, with 18 bases separating them. In DNA, the CDR3 is TGTGCCAGCAGCCCGTCGGACGGGGGTCGATATGGCTACACCTTC. It yields the protein CASSPSDGGRYGYTF.

The CDR3 sequence is CASTLADSYNEQFF. CDR3 coding DNA: TGTGCCAGCACCCTAGCGGACTCCTACAATGAGCAGTTCTTC. The V and J genes are TRBV9 and TRBJ2-1; 7 bases are a match to TRBD2. The trim removed 6 bases at V and 0 bases at J, leaving 3 bases unmatched. The length of the CDR3 is 14 residues. CDR1 and CDR2 from the germline V gene are SGDLS and YYNGEE.

The chain links TRBV6-5 to TRBJ1-2; D unclear. The ends were cut back, 5 bases at V and 5 bases at J, with 9 bases in the middle. CDR3 length: 12 residues. Germline V gene sequence: CDR1 MNHEY, CDR2 SVGAGI. The CDR3, as DNA: TGTGCCAGCAGTCCCGAGGGTTATGGCTACACCTTC. Translating gives CASSPEGYGYTF.

The rearrangement uses TRBV7-9 and TRBJ2-2; the match to TRBD1 covers 12 bases. J was trimmed by 6 bases and V by 6 bases; bases with no gene match: 8. CDR1 is SEHNR and CDR2 is FQNEAQ in the germline V gene (reference sequence). The CDR3 sequence is 16 residues long. Here the CDR3 reads CASRPPGQGASGELFF. CDR3 bases: TGTGCCAGCAGACCCCCGGGACAGGGGGCTTCCGGGGAGCTGTTTTTT.

This CDR3 is CASSPLRGGDTQYF. The CDR3 DNA is TGTGCCAGCTCACCACTACGAGGGGGAGATACGCAGTATTTT. This chain links TRBV18 with TRBJ2-3; D is perhaps TRBD1 (6 bases). From germline, CDR1 is KGHSH and CDR2 LQKENI. V was cut by 1 base and J by 5 bases, with 10 bases left in between. The CDR3 is 14 amino acids.

The gene calls are TRBV9 and TRBJ1-1; no clear D. The CDR3 extends over 13 amino acids. The V and J ends lost 4 bases and 4 bases respectively, with 11 bases between them. Per germline, CDR1 SGDLS and CDR2 YYNGEE. CDR3 amino acids: CASSPVRATEAFF. The CDR3 nucleotides are TGTGCCAGCAGCCCCGTCCGCGCCACTGAAGCTTTCTTT.

The V gene is TRBV21-1, the J gene TRBJ1-4; no DNA check was done on the table's D call, TRBD1. TRBV21-1 is a listed pseudogene. The CDR3 consists of 15 residues. CDR3 nucleotide sequence: TGTGCCAGCACCGGCAGGGACACTAAGCGGGAAAAACTGTTTTTT. Residues: CASTGRDTKREKLFF.

The chain joins TRBV7-9 to TRBJ1-2; 7 bases are a match to TRBD1. This CDR3 has 16 residues. Looked up from germline, CDR1 is SEHNR and CDR2 is FQNEAQ (reference sequence). The trim removed 2 bases at V and 5 bases at J, leaving 11 bases unmatched. The CDR3 region is CASSLPWDREGYGYTF. The DNA for the CDR3 is TGTGCCAGCAGCTTACCCTGGGACAGAGAGGGGTATGGCTACACCTTC.

The chain joins TRBV5-3 to TRBJ1-4; 10 nucleotides line up with TRBD1. TRBV5-3 is sorted into the ORF group, with uncertain function. The CDR3 spans 14 residues. V was clipped by 4 bases and J by 8 bases; unmatched bases: 5. The CDR3 is CARSDRGPAEKLFF. The CDR3 nucleotides are TGTGCCAGAAGCGACAGGGGGCCGGCAGAAAAACTGTTTTTT.

This clone showed up just once. The chain has TRBV4-3 and TRBJ1-4, with 8 bases fitting TRBD1. This CDR3 has 17 residues. The V and J ends lost 3 bases and 7 bases, in that order; junction bases with no gene match: 13. CDR1 and CDR2 from the germline V gene are LGHNA and YSLEER. For the CDR3, the DNA is TGCGCCAGCAGCCAGGATAAGGACAGGGTCGGCGGTGAAAAACTGTTTTTT. This sequence encodes CASSQDKDRVGGEKLFF.

The chain recombines TRBV6-5 with TRBJ1-2; D remains ambiguous. The germline CDR1 and CDR2 sequences are MNHEY and SVGAGI. Trimming removed 0 bases at V and 8 bases at J, with 10 bases between. The CDR3 consists of 13 residues. The CDR3 is CASSYSKQSGYTF. In nucleotides, the CDR3 is TGTGCCAGCAGTTACTCGAAACAGTCGGGCTACACCTTC.

The gene calls are TRBV11-3 and TRBJ2-2; no definite D call. The V gene lost 3 bases and the J gene lost 2 bases, with 7 bases spanning the gap. Looked up from germline, CDR1 is SGHNT and CDR2 is YENEEA. The CDR3 consists of 14 residues. The CDR3 sequence: CASSLASNTGELFF. For the CDR3, the DNA is TGTGCCAGCAGCTTGGCATCAAACACCGGGGAGCTGTTTTTT.

The chain is built from TRBV5-1 and TRBJ2-7; possibly TRBD1 for D (6 bases). The V end was cut by 0 bases, the J end by 3 bases, with 16 bases between. The CDR3 sequence is 16 residues long. Germline-derived CDR1 and CDR2 are SGHRS and YFSETQ. CDR3 in DNA: TGCGCCAGCAGCTTGGGTTTTTCGGGACAAGACTACGAGCAGTACTTC. Encoded protein: CASSLGFSGQDYEQYF.